Below are 24 T cell receptor beta chains sequenced from a single sample in a study of cytomegalovirus exposure and HLA in healthy donors. Clones were sequenced by immunoSEQ multiplex PCR, and TCRdb holds only the in-frame ones, with some missing. The sample records more than 100,000 clones, approximately 91% being singletons. The sequenced material came from PBMCs. These receptor sequences come from a man aged 30-40 years in good health and CMV-seronegative.

The chain recombines TRBV2 with TRBJ2-3; TRBD2 agrees at 10 bases. The germline V gene encodes CDR1 SNHLY and CDR2 FYNNEI. This CDR3 region has 19 residues. The V gene end was trimmed by 4 bases and the J gene end by 0 bases; junction bases not matched to a gene: 13. DNA of the CDR3: TGTGCCAGCAGTGTCGAAGCGGGAGGGCCCCGTGCTAGCACAGATACGCAGTATTTT. As protein: CASSVEAGGPRASTDTQYF.

The rearrangement links TRBV5-1 to TRBJ2-2; 8 positions agree with TRBD1. The V and J ends lost 7 bases and 1 base, in that order; junction bases with no gene match: 6. CDR1 is SGHRS and CDR2 is YFSETQ in the germline V gene. The CDR3 has 15 residues. DNA of the CDR3: TGCGCCAGCCAACAGGGGGGTTTGAACACCGGGGAGCTGTTTTTT. It translates to CASQQGGLNTGELFF.

The chain joins TRBV27 to TRBJ2-2; possible D gene TRBD2, 6 bases. This CDR3 has 14 residues. V gave up 3 bases and J gave up 4 bases, with 9 bases separating them. The V gene's germline CDR1 is MNHEY and CDR2 SMNVEV (reference sequence). The DNA of the CDR3 is TGTGCCAGCAGTTTGGGCGGGACCACCGGGGAGCTGTTTTTT. It encodes CASSLGGTTGELFF.

The rearrangement links TRBV30 to TRBJ1-3; a possible D gene is TRBD1 (5 bases). CDR3 size: 15 residues. Looked up from germline, CDR1 is GTSNPN and CDR2 is SVGIG (reference sequence). Trimming left V 0 bases short and J 5 bases short, with 14 bases between. The CDR3 region is CAWSVSGRARNTIYF. The CDR3 region has the DNA TGTGCCTGGAGTGTATCTGGCAGGGCTCGAAACACCATATATTTT.

V and J are TRBV6-5 and TRBJ1-5; D uncertain. The germline V gene encodes CDR1 MNHEY and CDR2 SVGAGI. V was cut by 0 bases and J by 7 bases, with 13 bases left in between. CDR3 size: 15 residues. CDR3 DNA: TGTGCCAGCAGTTACTCTTCGCTTCAGGCGCAGCCCCAGCATTTT. This encodes CASSYSSLQAQPQHF.

This clone was observed a single time. The rearrangement links TRBV28 to TRBJ2-5; no clear D gene. Trimming stripped 1 base from V and 5 bases from J, with 17 bases between. CDR1 and CDR2 from the germline V gene are MDHEN and SYDVKM. This CDR3 contains 16 residues. Here the CDR3 DNA reads TGTGCCAGCAGTTTATCGCAGAATCACCTTTTTGAGACCCAGTACTTC. It encodes CASSLSQNHLFETQYF.

This chain links TRBV7-9 with TRBJ2-7; TRBD1 agrees at 7 bases. The CDR3 has 15 residues. CDR1 is SEHNR and CDR2 is FQNEAQ in the germline V gene (reference sequence). V gave up 4 bases and J gave up 0 bases; unmatched junction bases: 6. CDR3 region: CASSSDRAYSYEQYF. The CDR3 DNA reads TGTGCCAGCAGCTCCGACAGGGCTTACTCCTACGAGCAGTACTTC.

The chain has TRBV6-5 and TRBJ2-7; possibly TRBD2 for D (6 bases). The germline V gene has CDR1 MNHEY and CDR2 SVGAGI. This CDR3 is built from 13 residues. Trimming stripped 2 bases from V and 3 bases from J, with 8 bases between. The CDR3 nucleotides are TGTGCCAGCAGTTACGGGGAGGACTACGAGCAGTACTTC. Its protein is CASSYGEDYEQYF.

This rearrangement joins TRBV7-9 to TRBJ2-7; TRBD1 agrees at 8 bases. The V segment lost 2 bases and the J segment 0 bases; nucleotides outside the gene matches: 3. The CDR3 is 15 residues long. The germline gives CDR1 SEHNR, CDR2 FQNEAQ (reference sequence). CDR3 residues: CASSLTGGISYEQYF. In DNA form, the CDR3 reads TGTGCCAGCAGCTTAACAGGGGGAATCTCCTACGAGCAGTACTTC.

This chain links TRBV5-6 with TRBJ1-5, with D perhaps matching TRBD1 (5 bases). Per the germline V gene, CDR1 is SGHDT and CDR2 is YYEEEE. V dropped 4 bases and J dropped 4 bases, with 15 bases sitting between them. The CDR3 totals 15 residues. For the CDR3, the DNA is TGTGCCAGCAGCGGAACAGGACGGGGGAATCAGCCCCAGCATTTT. Translation: CASSGTGRGNQPQHF.

The chain uses TRBV6-4 and TRBJ2-1, with TRBD2 matching 9 bases. J lost 7 bases, V lost 3 bases, and 10 bases had no gene match. The CDR3 extends over 16 amino acids. Germline CDR1 MRHNA, CDR2 SNTAGT. CDR3 region: CASSEASGKGNNEQFF. The CDR3 DNA reads TGTGCCAGCAGTGAGGCTAGCGGGAAGGGTAATAATGAGCAGTTCTTC.

This chain uses TRBV19 with TRBJ1-5; D is unclear. The V end was cut by 3 bases, the J end by 3 bases, with 12 bases between. Germline CDR1 LNHDA, CDR2 SQIVND (reference sequence). This CDR3 comprises 15 residues. CDR3 nucleotide sequence: TGTGCCAGTAGTATGAGGGCATGGGACAATCAGCCCCAGCATTTT. Amino acid sequence: CASSMRAWDNQPQHF.

The chain has TRBV7-2 and TRBJ2-2, with 9 bases lining up with TRBD1. Germline CDR1 reads SGHTA; CDR2 reads FQGNSA. Losses at the gene ends were 1 base for V and 6 bases for J; bases not matched to a gene: 6. The CDR3 sequence is 16 residues long. The chain's CDR3 is CASSLGGQGPSGELFF. The DNA of the CDR3 is TGTGCCAGCAGCTTAGGGGGACAGGGCCCTTCCGGGGAGCTGTTTTTT.

The genes are TRBV4-1 and TRBJ1-4; no definite D call. This CDR3 is built from 12 residues. CDR1 and CDR2 (germline): MGHRA, YSYEKL. The germline V and J ends were trimmed by 3 bases and 8 bases, with 7 bases remaining between them. CDR3 sequence (DNA): TGCGCCAGCAGCCATCTAGAGGAAAAACTGTTTTTT. Protein: CASSHLEEKLFF.

The V and J genes are TRBV11-2 and TRBJ2-2; no firm D call. V lost 3 bases, J lost 7 bases, and 9 bases lay in between. CDR1 and CDR2 (germline): SGHAT, FQNNGV. The CDR3 is 13 amino acids. The CDR3 reads CASSLTIVGELFF. In nucleotides, the CDR3 is TGTGCCAGCAGCTTGACAATCGTCGGGGAGCTGTTTTTT.

V gene TRBV4-2 combines with J gene TRBJ2-7; a possible D gene is TRBD2 (6 bases). Per germline, CDR1 LGHNA and CDR2 YNFKEQ. Trimming took 3 bases from V and 3 from J, leaving 18 bases between them. CDR3 length: 16 amino acids. This CDR3 reads CASSHGGYGPNYEQYF. The CDR3 DNA is TGTGCCAGCAGCCATGGGGGGTACGGGCCAAACTACGAGCAGTACTTC.

This chain connects TRBV7-9 to TRBJ1-1; possible D gene TRBD1, 6 bases. Germline CDR1 reads SEHNR; CDR2 reads FQNEAQ (reference sequence). This CDR3 comprises 15 residues. V lost 5 bases, J lost 1 base, and 14 bases lay in between. Written as DNA, the CDR3 is TGTGCCAGCAGCGCCCCAGGGGTGCGGAACACTGAAGCTTTCTTT. Translated, it gives CASSAPGVRNTEAFF.

In its sample, this clone was seen once. This rearrangement joins TRBV5-1 to TRBJ2-7; 8 nucleotides agree with TRBD2. Germline lookup yields CDR1 SGHRS and CDR2 YFSETQ. V lost 2 bases and J lost 2; bases outside the gene matches: 6. The CDR3 has 15 residues. CDR3 amino acids: CASSLLADSTYEQYF. Written as DNA, the CDR3 is TGCGCCAGCAGCTTACTAGCGGATAGTACCTACGAGCAGTACTTC.

J is TRBJ2-6 and V is TRBV13, with a weak D call TRBD1 (6 bases). This CDR3 region has 21 residues. Trimming left V 3 bases short and J 0 bases short, with 24 bases between. Germline V gene data show CDR1 as PRHDT and CDR2 as FYEKMQ (reference sequence). The CDR3 sequence: CASSLYWVQNRDSSGANVLTF. The CDR3 DNA reads as TGTGCCAGCAGCTTGTATTGGGTCCAAAACAGGGATTCCTCTGGGGCCAACGTCCTGACTTTC. Full variable domain (missing parts from reference TRBV13 and TRBJ2-6): AAGVIQSPRHLIKEKRETATLKCYPIPRHDTVYWYQQGPGQDPQFLISFYEKMQSDKGSIPDRFSAQQFSDYHSELNMSSLELGDSALYFCASSLYWVQNRDSSGANVLTFGAGSRLTVL.

The V call is TRBV6-4, the J call TRBJ2-3, with 8 bases fitting TRBD2. The CDR3 contains 15 residues. Germline CDR1 reads MRHNA; CDR2 reads SNTAGT. The J segment lost 3 bases and the V segment lost 5 bases, leaving 7 bases of the junction unmatched. In DNA, the CDR3 is TGTGCCAGCAGTCAAACTAGCGGTCCGACAGATACGCAGTATTTT. Translated, it gives CASSQTSGPTDTQYF.

The chain combines TRBV11-3 with TRBJ2-3; 8 positions match TRBD1. V shed 6 bases, J shed 5 bases, and the junction held 4 bases outside the gene matches. The CDR3 runs to 13 residues. Germline CDR1 and CDR2: SGHNT and YENEEA. The CDR3 region is CASRDRVQDTQYF. The CDR3 DNA reads TGTGCCAGCAGGGACAGGGTTCAAGATACGCAGTATTTT.

This clone was seen once. The chain uses TRBV6-5 and TRBJ2-2; D is uncertain. The CDR3 is 13 amino acids. Germline V CDR1 and CDR2: MNHEY, SVGAGI. V was shortened by 2 bases and J by 5 bases, with 6 bases between the two germline ends. The DNA of the CDR3 is TGTGCCAGCAGTTACCTCCGGACCGGGGAGCTGTTTTTT. Translated, it gives CASSYLRTGELFF.

This rearrangement joins TRBV7-9 to TRBJ1-2; D gene ambiguous. With 3 bases removed from V and 7 bases from J, the gap between germline ends came to 12 bases. Germline lookup yields CDR1 SEHNR and CDR2 FQNEAQ (reference sequence). The CDR3 sequence is 13 residues long. CDR3 DNA: TGTGCCAGCAGCTTGTCTGCAGACTCTGGCTACACCTTC. It codes for CASSLSADSGYTF. Together with reference TRBV7-9 and TRBJ1-2, the CDR3 gives the full variable domain: DTGVSQNPRHKITKRGQNVTFRCDPISEHNRLYWYRQTLGQGPEFLTYFQNEAQLEKSRLLSDRFSAERPKGSFSTLEIQRTEQGDSAMYLCASSLSADSGYTFGSGTRLTVV.

The chain employs TRBV14 and TRBJ2-2, with a tentative D call TRBD1 (6 bases). This CDR3 spans 16 amino acids. V lost 0 bases and J 5 bases, leaving 13 bases between the germline ends. Per the germline V gene, CDR1 is SGHDN and CDR2 is FVKESK. The DNA for the CDR3 is TGTGCCAGCAGCCAAGATCTCGGGACAAGAACCGGGGAGCTGTTTTTT. Residues: CASSQDLGTRTGELFF.